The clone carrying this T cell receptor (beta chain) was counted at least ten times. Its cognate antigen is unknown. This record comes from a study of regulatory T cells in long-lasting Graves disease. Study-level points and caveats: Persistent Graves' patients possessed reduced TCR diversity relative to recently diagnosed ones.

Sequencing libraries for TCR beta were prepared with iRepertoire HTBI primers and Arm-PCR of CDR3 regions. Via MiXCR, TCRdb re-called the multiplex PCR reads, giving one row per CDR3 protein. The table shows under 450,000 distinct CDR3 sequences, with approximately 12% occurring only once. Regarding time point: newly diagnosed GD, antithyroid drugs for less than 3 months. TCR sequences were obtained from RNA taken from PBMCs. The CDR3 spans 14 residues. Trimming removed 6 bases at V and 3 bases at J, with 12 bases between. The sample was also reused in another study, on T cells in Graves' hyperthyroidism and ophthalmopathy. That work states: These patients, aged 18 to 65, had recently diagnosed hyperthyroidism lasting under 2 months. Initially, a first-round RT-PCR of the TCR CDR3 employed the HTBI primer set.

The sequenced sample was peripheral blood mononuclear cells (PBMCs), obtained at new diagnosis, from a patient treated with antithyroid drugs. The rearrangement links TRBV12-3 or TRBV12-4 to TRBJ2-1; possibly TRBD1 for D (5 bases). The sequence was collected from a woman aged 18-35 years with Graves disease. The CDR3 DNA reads TGTGCCAGCAGCCCCAGGGCTGGCTACAATGAGCAGTTCTTC. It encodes CASSPRAGYNEQFF.